Below, 9 T cell receptor beta chains from the same sample are listed, as sequenced in a study of shared clonotypes between healthy human individuals. TCRdb keeps only in-frame clones here, not all; method: immunoSEQ multiplex PCR. The data show about 530,000 clones, nearly 80% seen once. Sequenced sample: PBMCs. These receptor sequences come from a middle-aged woman in good health. Some clones in this sample may be carry-over from other donors' samples.

The CDR3 sequence is CASRPGLNAYEQYF. CDR3 nucleotide sequence: TGTGCCAGCAGACCGGGACTGAACGCCTACGAGCAGTACTTC. The chain carries TRBV6-5 and TRBJ2-7, with D possibly matching TRBD2 (6 bases). CDR1 is MNHEY, CDR2 SVGAGI, per germline. V dropped 6 bases and J dropped 2 bases, with 14 bases sitting between them. There are 14 residues in the CDR3.

V and J are TRBV2 and TRBJ2-1; the match to TRBD1 covers 9 bases. There are 14 residues in the CDR3. Trimming took 4 bases from V and 6 from J; bases not matched to a gene: 4. The germline CDR1 and CDR2 sequences are SNHLY and FYNNEI. In DNA form, the CDR3 reads TGTGCCAGCAGTGGGGACAGGGCTGTCAATGAGCAGTTCTTC. This translates into CASSGDRAVNEQFF.

The rearrangement joins TRBV19 to TRBJ2-6; D uncertain. The CDR3 is 15 residues long. V was cut by 5 bases and J by 0 bases, with 8 bases left in between. Germline CDR1 LNHDA, CDR2 SQIVND (reference sequence). For the CDR3, the DNA is TGTGCCAGTAGTCAGACCTACTCTGGGGCCAACGTCCTGACTTTC. It translates to CASSQTYSGANVLTF.

The rearrangement uses TRBV15 and TRBJ2-5, with D unclear. Per germline, CDR1 LNHNV and CDR2 YYDKDF (reference sequence). V lost 0 bases, J lost 5 bases, and 4 bases lay in between. This CDR3 region has 12 residues. The CDR3 nucleotides are TGTGCCACCAGCAGAGATGCCGAGACCCAGTACTTC. Translated, it gives CATSRDAETQYF.

The genes are TRBV19 and TRBJ2-7; 9 bases line up with TRBD2. J was trimmed by 6 bases and V by 4 bases; bases with no gene match: 22. Germline CDR1 and CDR2: LNHDA and SQIVND (reference sequence). The CDR3 sequence is 19 residues long. The CDR3 loop reads CASSKWELSGGRAMIEQYF. For the CDR3, the DNA is TGTGCCAGTAGTAAATGGGAACTAAGTGGCGGGAGGGCCATGATCGAGCAGTACTTC.

The CDR3 sequence: CASASGRNTGELFF. The DNA for the CDR3 is TGTGCCAGTGCTAGCGGGAGGAACACCGGGGAGCTGTTTTTT. The chain recombines TRBV6-4 with TRBJ2-2, with 10 bases that match TRBD2. Per the germline V gene, CDR1 is MRHNA and CDR2 is SNTAGT. V gave up 9 bases and J gave up 1 base; unmatched junction bases: 2. This CDR3 comprises 14 residues.

Regarding this clone: A far larger clone is one nucleotide away, so this likely arose from a read error. V usage is TRBV4-2 and J usage is TRBJ2-1, with 10 bases fitting TRBD2. Trimming cost V 4 bases and J 3 bases; bases outside gene matches: 6. From germline, CDR1 is LGHNA and CDR2 YNFKEQ. This CDR3 is built from 16 residues. The CDR3 region has the DNA TGTGCCAGCAGCCGGACACTAGCGGGGAACTACAATGAGCAGTTCTTC. Its protein product is CASSRTLAGNYNEQFF.

V and J are TRBV2 and TRBJ2-1; D unclear. The CDR3 sequence is 11 residues long. Deletions cut 6 bases from V and 2 bases from J, with 2 bases between. CDR1 SNHLY and CDR2 FYNNEI come from the germline V gene. CDR3: CASRTYNEQFF. The CDR3 DNA reads as TGTGCCAGCAGGACCTACAATGAGCAGTTCTTC.

This chain links TRBV5-1 with TRBJ2-7, with 9 bases that match TRBD1. The V segment lost 4 bases and the J segment 2 bases; nucleotides outside the gene matches: 7. The germline V gene has CDR1 SGHRS and CDR2 YFSETQ. The CDR3 consists of 15 residues. The CDR3 region has the DNA TGCGCCAGCAGCCAGGTGGGGACAGGGACCTACGAGCAGTACTTC. It specifies CASSQVGTGTYEQYF.